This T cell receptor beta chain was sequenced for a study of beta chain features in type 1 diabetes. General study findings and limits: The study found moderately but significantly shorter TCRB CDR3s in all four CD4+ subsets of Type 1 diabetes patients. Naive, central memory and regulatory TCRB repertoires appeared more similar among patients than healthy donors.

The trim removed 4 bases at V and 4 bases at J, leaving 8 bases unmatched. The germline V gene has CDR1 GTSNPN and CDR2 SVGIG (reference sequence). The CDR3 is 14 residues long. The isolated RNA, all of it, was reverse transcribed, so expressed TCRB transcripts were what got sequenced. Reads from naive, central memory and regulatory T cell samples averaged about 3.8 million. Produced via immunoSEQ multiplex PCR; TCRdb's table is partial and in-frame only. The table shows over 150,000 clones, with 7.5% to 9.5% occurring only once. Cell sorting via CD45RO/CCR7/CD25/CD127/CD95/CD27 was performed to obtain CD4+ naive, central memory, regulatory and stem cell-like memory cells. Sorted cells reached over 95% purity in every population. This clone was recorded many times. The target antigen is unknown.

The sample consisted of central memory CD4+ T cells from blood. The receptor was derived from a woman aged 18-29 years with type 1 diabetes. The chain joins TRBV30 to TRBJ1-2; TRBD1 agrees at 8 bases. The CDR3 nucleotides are TGTGCCTGGACCCTCACGACAGGGGCCTATGGCTACACCTTC. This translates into CAWTLTTGAYGYTF.